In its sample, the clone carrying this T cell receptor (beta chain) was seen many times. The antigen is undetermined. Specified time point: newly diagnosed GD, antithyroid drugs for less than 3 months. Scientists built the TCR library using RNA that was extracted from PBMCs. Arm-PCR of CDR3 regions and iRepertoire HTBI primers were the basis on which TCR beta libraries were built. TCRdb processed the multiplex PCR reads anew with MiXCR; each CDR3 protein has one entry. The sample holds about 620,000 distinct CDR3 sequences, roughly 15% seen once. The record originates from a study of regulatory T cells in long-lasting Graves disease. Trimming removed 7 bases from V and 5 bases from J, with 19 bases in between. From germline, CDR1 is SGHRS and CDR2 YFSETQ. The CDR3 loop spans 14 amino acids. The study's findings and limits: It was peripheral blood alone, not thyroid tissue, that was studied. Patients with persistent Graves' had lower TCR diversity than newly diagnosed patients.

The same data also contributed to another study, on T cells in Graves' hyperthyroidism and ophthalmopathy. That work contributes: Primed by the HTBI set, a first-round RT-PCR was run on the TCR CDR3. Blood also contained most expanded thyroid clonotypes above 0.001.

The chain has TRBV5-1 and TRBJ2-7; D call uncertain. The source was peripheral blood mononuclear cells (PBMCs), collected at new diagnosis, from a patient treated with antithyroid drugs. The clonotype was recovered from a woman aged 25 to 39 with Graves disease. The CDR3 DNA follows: TGCGCCAGCTTCTGGGAAGGGCGACGCGACGAGCAGTACTTC. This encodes CASFWEGRRDEQYF.